This T cell receptor beta chain stems from a study of control samples from healthy donors and cancer patients. Assay: immunoSEQ multiplex PCR; the TCRdb copy retains only in-frame clones and omits some. Of tens of thousands of clones listed, about 92% were seen once; the top ten hold roughly 1.5%. This CDR3 spans 13 amino acids. The V gene lost 5 bases and the J gene lost 1 base, with 8 bases spanning the gap. Germline CDR1 SEHNR, CDR2 FQNEAQ (reference sequence). The chain carries TRBV7-9 and TRBJ1-1; no clear D gene. Sample: PBMCs. This clonotype was obtained from a man aged 40-55 years with colorectal cancer. The CDR3 bases are TGTGCCAGCAGCATTCAGGAGAACACTGAAGCTTTCTTT. Translating it yields CASSIQENTEAFF.